The sequence of this T cell receptor beta chain was determined in a study of blood T cell repertoires in COVID-19. Assay used: immunoSEQ multiplex PCR; TCRdb lists only in-frame clones, some missing. The sample includes 150,000 to 200,000 clones, about 85% seen only once; the top ten take roughly 1.1%. V lost 2 bases to trimming and J lost 7 bases; unmatched junction nucleotides: 2. Germline values: CDR1 MNHNY, CDR2 SVGAGI (reference sequence). This CDR3 is 14 amino acids long. The receptor comes from a man aged 55 to 70 who had recovered from COVID-19. The sequenced material came from peripheral blood. This rearrangement joins TRBV6-6 to TRBJ2-5; 12 bases are shared with TRBD2. The CDR3 region has the DNA TGTGCCAGCAGTTACGGGACTAGCGGGTCGACCCAGTACTTC. This translates into CASSYGTSGSTQYF.